This TCR beta chain was documented in a study of OX40 agonist ivuxolimab in advanced cancers. In regard to this clone: Its cognate antigen is unknown.

Blood specimens came from baseline, cycle 4 day 1, and cycle 7 day 1. The assay was immunoSEQ multiplex PCR, and TCRdb's table has in-frame clones only and misses some. Here the sample spans 21,000 or so clones, around 83% being singletons. The J segment lost 6 bases and the V segment lost 7 bases, leaving 3 bases of the junction unmatched. CDR1 MNHNY and CDR2 SVGAGI come from the germline V gene (reference sequence). This CDR3 region has 12 residues. Study-level points and caveats: Within 6 weeks, CD4+ and CD8+ blood T cells expanded clonally at 0.1 to 3.0 mg/kg. Low normalized T-cell clonal expansion also characterized some of the nonresponders.

J is TRBJ2-3 and V is TRBV6-6; 8 bases match TRBD2. The source was CD4+ or CD8+ T cells sorted from blood, collected in a trial of the OX40 agonist ivuxolimab. The receptor was isolated from an adult with an advanced solid tumor such as melanoma, head and neck, liver or kidney cancer. CDR3 in DNA: TGTGCCAGCACTAGCGGGTTGGATACGCAGTATTTT. Amino acids: CASTSGLDTQYF.